This T cell receptor beta chain was retrieved from a study of T cell responses to AZD1222 COVID-19 vaccine. General study results and limits: Nearly half of the spike-specific TCRs reportedly recognize variant regions that carry no mutations.

Trimming cost V 2 bases and J 2 bases; bases outside gene matches: 5. This CDR3 comprises 15 residues. TCRdb keeps only in-frame clones here, not all; method: immunoSEQ multiplex PCR. The data show 120,000 to 150,000 clones, with 85% to 95% seen just once and approximately 5.3% held by the top ten. A remark on this clone: Antigen unknown.

The genes are TRBV5-3 and TRBJ2-7; 9 bases match TRBD1. TRBV5-3 falls under the ORF class, with uncertain function. The receptor's source is an adult in good health. Sequencing used peripheral blood, obtained on day 0 of AZD1222 vaccination. DNA of the CDR3: TGTGCCAGAAGCTTAATACAGGGGGCCCCCTACGAGCAGTACTTC. Protein product: CARSLIQGAPYEQYF.